The 14 T cell receptor beta chains listed next were all sequenced from one sample in a study of PD-1 blockade in classical Hodgkin lymphoma. The assay was immunoSEQ multiplex PCR, and TCRdb's table has in-frame clones only and misses some. Of approximately 61,000 clones in the sample, more than 80% were seen once. Each and every patient relapsed after autologous stem cell transplantation, and patients got differing brentuximab vedotin exposure. The sample here was peripheral blood mononuclear cells (PBMCs), taken at baseline. Every receptor here comes from a human donor with classical Hodgkin lymphoma.

The J gene is TRBJ2-3, the V gene TRBV2, with 7 bases fitting TRBD2. The CDR3 length is 14 residues. V gave up 8 bases and J gave up 2 bases; unmatched junction bases: 7. Germline V gene lookup returns CDR1 SNHLY and CDR2 FYNNEI. The CDR3 sequence: CASRRAGVTDTQYF. In nucleotides, the CDR3 is TGTGCCAGCCGAAGGGCGGGGGTCACAGATACGCAGTATTTT.

The chain combines TRBV5-1 with TRBJ1-2; 9 bases fit TRBD1. There are 16 residues in the CDR3. J gave up 0 bases and V 4 bases, and 7 bases lay outside the gene matches. Germline loops: CDR1 SGHRS, CDR2 YFSETQ. DNA of the CDR3: TGCGCCAGCAGCCCAGGGACAGGGAGAGCTAACTATGGCTACACCTTC. Protein: CASSPGTGRANYGYTF.

As to this clone: An end of the junction differs from the germline gene, which may be a read error. The CDR3 loop reads CASSILSGTGSSEQYF. The CDR3 DNA is TGTGCCAGTAGTATCCTATCCGGGACAGGGTCCTCCGAGCAGTACTTC. This chain links TRBV19 with TRBJ2-7; 9 nucleotides align to TRBD1. Germline CDR1 is LNHDA and CDR2 is SQIVND (reference sequence). The CDR3 is 16 amino acids.

This clone appeared once. V gene TRBV7-9 combines with J gene TRBJ2-7; D may be TRBD1 or TRBD2 (5 bases each). CDR3 length equals 15 residues. CDR1 SEHNR and CDR2 FQNEAQ come from the germline V gene (reference sequence). The V end was cut by 2 bases, the J end by 3 bases, with 14 bases between. In DNA form, the CDR3 reads TGTGCCAGCAGCTTACATGGGACGGGTGACTACGAGCAGTACTTC. This sequence encodes CASSLHGTGDYEQYF.

V and J are TRBV5-1 and TRBJ1-1; D is unresolved. The ends were cut back, 4 bases at V and 5 bases at J, with 9 bases in the middle. The CDR3 spans 12 residues. Per the germline V gene, CDR1 is SGHRS and CDR2 is YFSETQ. Here the CDR3 DNA reads TGCGCCAGCAGCCTTACGATAACTGAAGCTTTCTTT. Residues: CASSLTITEAFF.

This chain joins TRBV25-1 and TRBJ1-4; no clear D. The CDR3 has 15 residues. Germline V gene sequence: CDR1 MGHDK, CDR2 SYGVNS. The V gene lost 3 bases and the J gene lost 4 bases, with 12 bases spanning the gap. The CDR3 here is CASSEWADNNEKLFF. CDR3 sequence (DNA): TGTGCCAGCAGTGAGTGGGCCGATAATAATGAAAAACTGTTTTTT.

This clone was seen more than once but under ten times. This chain uses TRBV29-1 with TRBJ2-7, with 7 bases identical to TRBD1. The CDR3 sequence is 13 residues long. V shed 7 bases, J shed 4 bases, and the junction held 10 bases outside the gene matches. CDR1 and CDR2 from the germline V gene are SQVTM and ANQGSEA. The CDR3 here is CSASGGPLYEQYF. CDR3 DNA: TGCAGCGCCTCAGGGGGACCTCTTTACGAGCAGTACTTC.

The chain has TRBV29-1 and TRBJ2-3, with 12 bases fitting TRBD2. The CDR3 runs to 16 residues. Germline trimming cut 3 bases from V and 2 bases from J; bases unmatched to any gene: 6. Germline V gene data show CDR1 as SQVTM and CDR2 as ANQGSEA. CDR3 DNA: TGCAGCGTTGAGTCACTAGCGGGGGGTACCACAGATACGCAGTATTTT. Translation gives CSVESLAGGTTDTQYF.

The DNA for the CDR3 is TGCGCCAGCAGCCAAGTCTACCGAGCTAACTATGGCTACACCTTC. Translating gives CASSQVYRANYGYTF. The chain carries TRBV4-1 and TRBJ1-2; D is undetermined. The CDR3 totals 15 residues. Trimming took 1 base from V and 0 from J, leaving 9 bases between them. CDR1 is MGHRA, CDR2 YSYEKL, per germline.

This chain uses TRBV5-4 with TRBJ2-7; D assignment may be TRBD1 or TRBD2 (5 bases each). The germline CDR1 and CDR2 sequences are SGHNT and YYREEE (reference sequence). The CDR3 is 14 residues long. The V end was cut by 4 bases, the J end by 1 base, with 12 bases between. CDR3 DNA sequence: TGTGCCAGCAGCCCCGGGACCCAGTCCTACGAGCAGTACTTC. Its translation is CASSPGTQSYEQYF. The full variable domain, its missing parts supplied by reference TRBV5-4 and TRBJ2-7, is ETGVTQSPTHLIKTRGQQVTLRCSSQSGHNTVSWYQQALGQGPQFIFQYYREEENGRGNFPPRFSGLQFPNYSSELNVNALELDDSALYLCASSPGTQSYEQYFGPGTRLTVT.

V gene TRBV2 combines with J gene TRBJ1-1; D is uncertain. Germline CDR1 and CDR2: SNHLY and FYNNEI. The germline V and J ends were trimmed by 4 bases and 0 bases, with 6 bases remaining between them. CDR3 length: 13 amino acids. CDR3 loop: CASSVQLNTEAFF. For the CDR3, the DNA is TGTGCCAGCAGTGTTCAGTTGAACACTGAAGCTTTCTTT.

This chain connects TRBV18 to TRBJ2-5; D unclear. Trimming took off 4 bases at V and 0 bases at J, with 18 bases between the two ends. CDR1 and CDR2 (germline): KGHSH, LQKENI. This CDR3 spans 17 amino acids. Written as DNA, the CDR3 is TGTGCCAGCTCACGACCGTTAGGACCCCAGTACCAAGAGACCCAGTACTTC. Translation gives CASSRPLGPQYQETQYF.

The chain has TRBV6-5 and TRBJ1-4; tentatively, D is TRBD1 (6 bases). Germline assignment: CDR1 MNHEY and CDR2 SVGAGI. This CDR3 is built from 16 residues. With 2 bases removed from V and 7 bases from J, the gap between germline ends came to 17 bases. For the CDR3, the DNA is TGTGCCAGCAGTTACATGGGATGGCAGGGGACTGAAAAACTGTTTTTT. Translating gives CASSYMGWQGTEKLFF.

CDR3 loop: CASSKGRPWAEAFF. The CDR3 DNA reads TGTGCCAGCAGCAAAGGACGTCCGTGGGCTGAAGCTTTCTTT. The V gene is TRBV7-8, the J gene TRBJ1-1; the D is unclear. The germline gives CDR1 SGHVS, CDR2 FQNEAQ. V was cut by 5 bases and J by 6 bases, with 16 bases left in between. CDR3 length: 14 amino acids.